The table lists the clone carrying this T cell receptor beta chain with many counts. TCRdb passed the RT-PCR reads through MiXCR, listing each CDR3 protein once. This repertoire shows about 680,000 distinct CDR3 sequences, 14% found once; its top ten account for roughly 4%. Per the germline V gene, CDR1 is SGHRS and CDR2 is YFSETQ. This CDR3 is built from 16 residues. V trimming: 4 bases; J trimming: 7 bases; junction bases outside the gene matches: 10. This TCR was recovered from a female donor in good health, serving as a healthy control. This chain uses TRBV5-1 with TRBJ1-6; 8 bases line up with TRBD1. The material sequenced was memory CD4+ T cells from blood. CDR3 sequence (DNA): TGCGCCAGCAGCCTAAGACAGGGGAGCCAGAATTCACCCCTCCACTTT. As protein: CASSLRQGSQNSPLHF.